This T cell receptor (beta chain) was captured by sequencing in a study of vaccination and CD4 T cells after COVID-19. Study-level information: Each enrolled participant received a two-dose regimen of either BNT162b2 or mRNA-1273 vaccine. Study-wide results and caveats: The median number of SARS-CoV-2-reactive clonotypes increased from around 20 to 38, a change that did not reach significance.

Treatment defined: approximately nine-day PBMC culture with coronavirus spike peptide pools or control peptides (ViraFEST assay). This clonotype was counted only a few times. Its specificity is not known. Oncomine TCR Beta short-read sequencing was applied to DNA from cultured CD4+ T cells. One entry per CDR3 protein, called by TCRdb with MiXCR from the PCR reads. The sample consists of around 3,600 distinct CDR3 sequences, over 35% of them appearing once. The TCR comes from a human donor who had recovered from COVID-19. Material: CD4+ T cells from blood, cultured in vitro.

The CDR3 here is CASSQEREQGNQPQHF. In DNA form, the CDR3 reads TGCGCCAGCAGCCAAGAAAGAGAACAGGGAAATCAGCCCCAGCATTTT. The chain uses TRBV4-1 and TRBJ1-5, with D perhaps matching TRBD1 (6 bases). This CDR3 has 16 amino acids. Germline CDR1 is MGHRA and CDR2 is YSYEKL. Trimming removed 0 bases at V and 4 bases at J, with 13 bases between.